The rows below give T cell receptor beta chains drawn from one sample of a study of cytomegalovirus exposure and HLA in healthy donors. Data came from immunoSEQ multiplex PCR; TCRdb stores just in-frame clones and leaves some out. The sample lists about 120,000 clones, roughly three quarters occurring once. The specimen was PBMCs. The receptors come from a woman aged 18-29 years in good health and CMV-seronegative. The CDR3 runs from the conserved cysteine through the conserved F or W. D genes are given only for firm matches. Clone size appears in some rows only: once, few, many, or a class for an expanded clone.

CDR3nt	CDR3aa	abundance	d_gene	v_gene	j_gene
TGTGCCAGCAGTTACTCGAGACCGGGGGACAGACTTTATGGCTACACCTTC	CASSYSRPGDRLYGYTF	NA	TRBD1	TRBV6-8	TRBJ1-2
TGTGCCAGCAGTTTAAACAGGGGTCGGGATTCACCCCTCCACTTT	CASSLNRGRDSPLHF	NA	TRBD1	TRBV27	TRBJ1-6
TGCGCCAGCAGTCAAGGGCTGAGAGAGCCCCAGCATTTT	CASSQGLREPQHF	NA	NA	TRBV23-1	TRBJ1-5
TGCGCCAGCAGCTTTACTAGCGGCCAAGAGACCCAGTACTTC	CASSFTSGQETQYF	few	TRBD2	TRBV5-1	TRBJ2-5
TGTGCCAGCAGCTTAACTAGCGGGGGTTTAAATACGCAGTATTTT	CASSLTSGGLNTQYF	NA	TRBD2	TRBV7-2	TRBJ2-3
TGTGCCAGCAGCTTAGGACACCAAACCCAACAGGGGGCTGCGGCGTCGACCCAGTACTTC	CASSLGHQTQQGAAASTQYF	NA	TRBD1	TRBV7-8	TRBJ2-5
TGTGCCAGCAGTTTTGGACAGGACTACGAGCAGTACTTC	CASSFGQDYEQYF	once	TRBD1	TRBV27	TRBJ2-7
TGTGCCAGCAGCTTGGCTAGCCACAGGGGGCCAGGCACCGGGGAGCTGTTTTTT	CASSLASHRGPGTGELFF	NA	TRBD1	TRBV5-4	TRBJ2-2
TGTGCCAGCAGTGGGATTCGAGGGGGCAGCCCCATTTCTGGGGCCAACGTCCTGACTTTC	CASSGIRGGSPISGANVLTF	NA	TRBD1	TRBV2	TRBJ2-6
TGTGCCAGTAATACAGGGGGCTCGTGGGGCTACACCTTC	CASNTGGSWGYTF	NA	TRBD1	TRBV19	TRBJ1-2
TGTGCCAGCAGTTTCCCCGGCGTCTCACTAGCAAACGAGCAGTACTTC	CASSFPGVSLANEQYF	NA	NA	TRBV28	TRBJ2-7
TGTGCCAGCAGTTCCCGGGACATAGTGAACACTGAAGCTTTCTTT	CASSSRDIVNTEAFF	NA	NA	TRBV28	TRBJ1-1
TGTGCCAGCAGTTTATCGGGGACTAGCGAAGAGACCCAGTACTTC	CASSLSGTSEETQYF	NA	TRBD2	TRBV27	TRBJ2-5
TGTGCCAGCGGGCAGGGGGTGCGAAACACTGAAGCTTTCTTT	CASGQGVRNTEAFF	NA	TRBD1	TRBV7-9	TRBJ1-1
TGCGCCAGCAGCCACGGGCCGGGACAGGGCTACGAGCAGTACTTC	CASSHGPGQGYEQYF	NA	TRBD1	TRBV4-1	TRBJ2-7
TGTGCCAGCAGCTTCGACAGAGTCGACGAAGCTTTCTTT	CASSFDRVDEAFF	NA	NA	TRBV5-6	TRBJ1-1
TGTGCCAGCAGCTTAGGCAGGGCACAGCCCCAGCATTTT	CASSLGRAQPQHF	NA	NA	TRBV11-2	TRBJ1-5
TGTGCCAGCAGTTACTATCCCCCCAGCACTGAAGCTTTCTTT	CASSYYPPSTEAFF	NA	NA	TRBV6-5	TRBJ1-1
TGCGCCAGCAGCGACAGGGTCTCACCCCTCCACTTT	CASSDRVSPLHF	NA	TRBD1	TRBV5-1	TRBJ1-6
TGTGCCAGCAGTGAAGACCCTAGCGGGGGGGGCAGAGATACGCAGTATTTT	CASSEDPSGGGRDTQYF	NA	TRBD2	TRBV2	TRBJ2-3
TGTGCCAGCAGCTTAGCCATCCTAGGCACTGAAGCTTTCTTT	CASSLAILGTEAFF	NA	NA	TRBV7-6	TRBJ1-1
TGTGCCAGCAGTCCAACAGAAGGGGCAAACGCTGAAGCTTTCTTT	CASSPTEGANAEAFF	NA	NA	TRBV13	TRBJ1-1
TGTGCCAGCAGCTTAGGTCCCAGGGAAGCTTTCTTT	CASSLGPREAFF	NA	NA	TRBV7-9	TRBJ1-1
TGTGCCAGCAGTTTCGGAGGACAGCTGCTGAGGGCACCCCTCCACTTT	CASSFGGQLLRAPLHF	NA	NA	TRBV28	TRBJ1-6
TGCGCCAGCAGCCAAGGGAGACAGCCACCTATAGCAGCTTTCTTT	CASSQGRQPPIAAFF	NA	NA	TRBV4-1	TRBJ1-1
TGTGCCAGCAGGCCGGGACAGGGATCCCCCAGAATAGGAGCTTTCTTT	CASRPGQGSPRIGAFF	few	TRBD1	TRBV28	TRBJ1-1
TGTGCCAGCAGCTTAGGCGGGGGGCCCAGGGAGCAGTTCTTC	CASSLGGGPREQFF	NA	TRBD2	TRBV7-2	TRBJ2-1
TGTGCCAGCAGCTTAATCAATGCGGGCTACACCTTC	CASSLINAGYTF	NA	NA	TRBV11-2	TRBJ1-2
TGTGCCAGCAGCCAGGAACCAGGGTCTAATCAGCCCCAGCATTTT	CASSQEPGSNQPQHF	NA	NA	TRBV9	TRBJ1-5
TGCGCCAGCAGCCCCGACAGGTATAATTCACCCCTCCACTTT	CASSPDRYNSPLHF	NA	NA	TRBV5-1	TRBJ1-6
TGTGCCAGCAGCTTGACAGGGCCCGACCGAGGCTACACCTTC	CASSLTGPDRGYTF	NA	NA	TRBV5-4	TRBJ1-2
TGTGCCAGCAGCTCCAACAGGGGCTTCCACCCCGTAAACACTGAAGCTTTCTTT	CASSSNRGFHPVNTEAFF	NA	TRBD1	TRBV5-6	TRBJ1-1
TGTGCCAGCTCACCTCGAGGGGAGACCCAGTACTTC	CASSPRGETQYF	NA	NA	TRBV18	TRBJ2-5
TGTGCCAGCAGTGAAGCTTTAGGGGGCAATCAGCCCCAGCATTTT	CASSEALGGNQPQHF	few	NA	TRBV6-1	TRBJ1-5
TGCGCCAGCAGCCCCAGGGTCGACTATGGCTACACCTTC	CASSPRVDYGYTF	NA	NA	TRBV5-1	TRBJ1-2
TGTGCCAGTAGCCTCGCGGGGGGTTTCGGCTACACCTTC	CASSLAGGFGYTF	NA	NA	TRBV19	TRBJ1-2
TGCAGCTCCGTGGGACTGACTAACACTGAAGCTTTCTTT	CSSVGLTNTEAFF	NA	NA	TRBV29-1	TRBJ1-1
TGTGCCAGCAGTGACATGGACAGGGGTCTTAGAAATGAGCAGTTCTTC	CASSDMDRGLRNEQFF	NA	TRBD1	TRBV6-1	TRBJ2-1
TGTGCCATCAGTGGGCAGGCGTCCATGAACACTGAAGCTTTCTTT	CAISGQASMNTEAFF	NA	NA	TRBV10-3	TRBJ1-1
TGTGCCAGCAGTTTATCGGACTTCTATGGCTACACCTTC	CASSLSDFYGYTF	NA	NA	TRBV28	TRBJ1-2
TGTGCCAGCGGTACGCAGGGAAGCACTGAAGCTTTCTTT	CASGTQGSTEAFF	few	NA	TRBV2	TRBJ1-1
TGTGCCAGCAGTTACCTGGGGCAGTGGGATGAGCAGTTCTTC	CASSYLGQWDEQFF	NA	NA	TRBV6-5	TRBJ2-1
TGTGCCTGGGGTGGACAGGGTGTCCCCCTCCACTTT	CAWGGQGVPLHF	NA	TRBD1	TRBV30	TRBJ1-6
TGTGCCAGTAGTATAGATTGGGGCCTAACACCCCTCCACTTT	CASSIDWGLTPLHF	few	NA	TRBV19	TRBJ1-6
TGTGCCTGGAGTGTTAGGGGCAGCGGGACCTCTGGAAACACCATATATTTT	CAWSVRGSGTSGNTIYF	NA	NA	TRBV30	TRBJ1-3
TGTGCCTGGAGCCTATTACAGGGCCAACCCCAGCATTTT	CAWSLLQGQPQHF	NA	NA	TRBV30	TRBJ1-5
TGCGCCAGCAGCCAAGAAGGAGGCCGGACTGAAGCTTTCTTT	CASSQEGGRTEAFF	NA	NA	TRBV4-1	TRBJ1-1
TGTGCCAGTGAATTCCGGGACAGGGGGAACACTGAAGCTTTCTTT	CASEFRDRGNTEAFF	NA	TRBD1	TRBV19	TRBJ1-1
TGTGCCAGCAGTCCGGAGGGATTTTATGGCTACACCTTC	CASSPEGFYGYTF	NA	NA	TRBV6-5	TRBJ1-2
TGTGCCAGCAGCCCTTGGGTGGCTGGTAGCCAGCCCCAGCATTTT	CASSPWVAGSQPQHF	NA	NA	TRBV5-8	TRBJ1-5
TGTGCCAGTAGTATGAATGGGACTCCACAGCCCCAGCATTTT	CASSMNGTPQPQHF	NA	NA	TRBV19	TRBJ1-5